A selection of T cell receptor beta chains follows, all from one sample in a study of CD4 T cells in relation to SARS-CoV-2 and coronaviruses. Their specific antigens are unknown. Generated by immunoSEQ multiplex PCR, the TCRdb table keeps only in-frame clones and is missing some. The data contain around 28,000 clones, 65% to 80% of them seen just once; the ten biggest clones take up nearly 3.5%. Sequenced material: memory CD4+ T cells from PBMCs, cultured in vitro. The receptors were gathered from an adult with COVID-19. Each CDR3 is given with its conserved first and last residue. A D gene is named only where the DNA matches it firmly. Clone size is not always given. Where it is, it says once, few, many or a class for expanded clones.

>TRBJ2-1|.|TRBV18|.
CASSRLIRQDNEQFF
TGTGCCAGCTCCCGTCTAATTAGGCAGGACAATGAGCAGTTCTTC
>TRBJ2-5|.|TRBV15|TRBD2
CATSRDTNSGSGGETQYF
TGTGCCACCAGCAGAGACACTAACAGCGGGAGTGGTGGAGAGACCCAGTACTTC
>TRBJ2-2|.|TRBV9|.
CASSVDSYNTGELFF
TGTGCCAGCAGCGTGGACAGCTATAACACCGGGGAGCTGTTTTTT
>TRBJ2-1|.|TRBV30|TRBD2
CAWNSGSGYEQFF
TGTGCCTGGAACAGCGGGAGTGGCTATGAGCAGTTCTTC
>TRBJ1-1|.|TRBV3-1/TRBV3-2|.
CASSQYDTEAFF
TGTGCCAGCAGCCAATATGACACTGAAGCTTTCTTT
>TRBJ2-7|.|TRBV7-7|.
CASSSSEVQEKYF
TGTGCCAGCAGCTCCTCAGAGGTTCAGGAAAAGTACTTC
>TRBJ2-2|.|TRBV6-2/TRBV6-3|TRBD2
CASNPLLAGKPGELFF
TGTGCCAGCAACCCGTTACTAGCGGGGAAACCCGGGGAGCTGTTTTTT
>TRBJ2-2|.|TRBV7-2|TRBD2
CASSPTRAGDVDGELFF
TGTGCCAGCAGCCCTACTCGGGCGGGAGACGTTGACGGGGAGCTGTTTTTT
>TRBJ2-3|.|TRBV21-1|.
CASSTEDCTDTQYF
TGTGCCAGCAGCACCGAGGACTGCACAGATACGCAGTATTTT
>TRBJ2-1|once|TRBV6-5|TRBD2
CASSYLAGSYNEQFF
TGTGCCAGCAGTTACTTAGCGGGGTCCTACAATGAGCAGTTCTTC
>TRBJ2-1|.|TRBV3-1/TRBV3-2|TRBD1
CASSQEYLQGWRGSNEQFF
TGTGCCAGCAGCCAAGAATACTTACAGGGGTGGAGAGGGAGTAATGAGCAGTTCTTC
>TRBJ1-1|.|TRBV7-3|TRBD1
CASSVQGTTEAFF
TGTGCCAGCAGCGTACAGGGGACCACTGAAGCTTTCTTT
>TRBJ2-7|.|TRBV25-1|.
CASMSGFYEQYF
TGTGCCAGCATGTCGGGTTTCTACGAGCAGTACTTC
>TRBJ2-7|.|TRBV5-1|.
CASSLVAGAQYEQYF
TGCGCCAGCAGCTTGGTTGCGGGGGCGCAGTACGAGCAGTACTTC
>TRBJ2-4|.|TRBV4-3|TRBD2
CASSQDSGKAKNIQYF
TGCGCCAGCAGCCAAGATAGCGGGAAAGCCAAAAACATTCAGTACTTC
>TRBJ1-2|.|TRBV2|TRBD1
CASSAPGGGGYTF
TGTGCCAGCAGCGCACCAGGGGGCGGCGGCTACACCTTC
>TRBJ1-4|few|TRBV30|.
CAWSVGQREKLFF
TGTGCCTGGAGTGTGGGCCAGAGGGAAAAACTGTTTTTT
>TRBJ1-2|.|TRBV2|TRBD1
CASTRGGQALSNYGYTF
TGTGCCAGCACCCGAGGGGGACAGGCCTTGTCTAACTATGGCTACACCTTC
>TRBJ1-2|.|TRBV12-3/TRBV12-4|.
CASGYSNYGYTF
TGTGCCAGCGGGTACTCTAACTATGGCTACACCTTC
>TRBJ2-3|.|TRBV30|.
CAWSTRGPNTQYF
TGTGCCTGGAGCACAAGGGGCCCTAATACGCAGTATTTT
>TRBJ2-7|.|TRBV28|TRBD2
CASSSVRGRAENF
TGTGCCAGCAGTTCCGTCCGTGGGAGGGCGGAGAACTTC
>TRBJ2-3|.|TRBV7-2|.
CASSPTPGVDTQYF
TGTGCCAGCAGCCCAACCCCGGGGGTAGATACGCAGTATTTT
>TRBJ1-6|.|TRBV28|TRBD1
CASTKGQALDSPLHF
TGTGCCAGCACCAAGGGACAGGCCTTAGATTCACCCCTCCACTTT